The 15 T cell receptor beta chains given below trace back to one sample, sequenced in a study of regulatory T cells in long-lasting Graves disease. Stated time point: newly diagnosed GD, antithyroid drugs for less than 3 months. Scientists built the TCR library using RNA that was extracted from PBMCs. Libraries of TCR beta came from iRepertoire HTBI primers plus Arm-PCR of CDR3 regions. Using its own MiXCR run on the multiplex PCR reads, TCRdb lists one record per CDR3 protein. The table has approximately 480,000 distinct CDR3 sequences, 15% to 20% seen once. The data also belong to a second study, concerning T cells in Graves' hyperthyroidism and ophthalmopathy.

Specimen: peripheral blood mononuclear cells (PBMCs), collected at new diagnosis, from a patient treated with antithyroid drugs. The source of these receptors is a man aged 40-49 years with Graves disease.

In this sample, this clonotype turned up many times. The chain uses TRBV20-1 and TRBJ2-5, with a weak D call TRBD1 (8 bases). Germline CDR1 reads DFQATT; CDR2 reads SNEGSKA (reference sequence). CDR3 length: 15 amino acids. Trimming shortened V by 6 bases and J by 3 bases, and 20 bases separated the two germline ends. As DNA, the CDR3 is TGCAGTGCCCGGACCAACAGGGGGAGGGAAGAGACCCAGTACTTC. Its protein product is CSARTNRGREETQYF.

J is TRBJ2-2 and V is TRBV7-9; 13 bases map to TRBD2. Losses at the gene ends were 6 bases for V and 4 bases for J; bases not matched to a gene: 5. Germline V CDR1 and CDR2: SEHNR, FQNEAQ (reference sequence). CDR3 length: 16 amino acids. The CDR3 spells CASRRLAGGPTGELFF. CDR3 sequence (DNA): TGTGCCAGCAGACGACTAGCGGGAGGTCCCACCGGGGAGCTGTTTTTT.

This clonotype has a handful of counts. The J gene is TRBJ2-1, the V gene TRBV19; D unresolved. The ends were cut back, 3 bases at V and 3 bases at J, with 9 bases in the middle. CDR3 size: 14 residues. CDR1 is LNHDA and CDR2 is SQIVND in the germline V gene (reference sequence). The chain's CDR3 is CASSMRSYYNEQFF. The CDR3 DNA reads TGTGCCAGTAGTATGAGGAGTTACTACAATGAGCAGTTCTTC.

This clonotype came up many times. This sequence joins TRBV28 and TRBJ2-3, with D possibly being TRBD2 (6 bases). Germline-derived CDR1 and CDR2 are MDHEN and SYDVKM. This CDR3 has 15 residues. V was cut by 2 bases and J by 0 bases, with 9 bases left in between. The CDR3: CASSLPGGSTDTQYF. The CDR3 bases are TGTGCCAGCAGTTTACCCGGAGGGAGCACAGATACGCAGTATTTT.

The CDR3 spells CAISEYRGQFF. CDR3 sequence (DNA): TGTGCCATCAGTGAGTACCGCGGGCAGTTCTTC. The chain is built from TRBV10-3 and TRBJ2-1, with D unclear. Germline values: CDR1 ENHRY, CDR2 SYGVKD. The CDR3 covers 11 residues. V was clipped by 1 base and J by 12 bases, with 7 bases between them.

This clonotype appeared many times. This chain links TRBV24-1 with TRBJ2-3; 9 positions agree with TRBD2. Per germline, CDR1 KGHDR and CDR2 SFDVKD. V shed 4 bases, J shed 4 bases, and the junction held 11 bases outside the gene matches. The CDR3 covers 17 residues. In DNA, the CDR3 is TGTGCCACCAGTGACAAAACCCCGGGACTAGCTTCAGATACGCAGTATTTT. Protein sequence: CATSDKTPGLASDTQYF.

A remark on this clonotype: At one boundary the junction diverges from the germline segment, which might be a read error. The gene calls are TRBV19 and TRBJ2-1; D remains unclear. The CDR3 length is 15 residues. Germline V gives CDR1 LNHDA, CDR2 SQIVND (reference sequence). The CDR3 reads CASSILASGHNEQSF. CDR3 coding DNA: TGTGCCAGTAGTATCTTGGCTAGTGGTCACAATGAGCAGTCCTTC.

V gene TRBV19 combines with J gene TRBJ1-4; D perhaps matches TRBD1 (5 bases). Trimming took off 6 bases at V and 0 bases at J, with 11 bases between the two ends. The length of the CDR3 is 15 residues. Germline values: CDR1 LNHDA, CDR2 SQIVND (reference sequence). As DNA, the CDR3 is TGTGCCAGTAGCGATGCAGGGACAACTAATGAAAAACTGTTTTTT. It is translated as CASSDAGTTNEKLFF.

This clonotype has ten or more counts. The chain is built from TRBV11-2 and TRBJ2-1; TRBD1 matches at 8 bases. The ends lost 2 bases at V and 2 bases at J; junction bases unmatched: 8. Germline values: CDR1 SGHAT, CDR2 FQNNGV. The CDR3 length is 17 residues. CDR3 sequence: CASSLQPTGDPYNEQFF. CDR3 nucleotides: TGTGCCAGCAGCTTACAACCGACAGGGGACCCCTACAATGAGCAGTTCTTC.

This chain uses TRBV3-1 with TRBJ2-7; perhaps TRBD2 as D (5 bases). The CDR3 extends over 14 amino acids. CDR1 LGHDT and CDR2 YNNKEL come from the germline V gene (reference sequence). Trimming left V 2 bases short and J 3 bases short, with 11 bases between. The CDR3, as DNA: TGTGCCAGCAGCCAACTCGGGGTTGACTACGAGCAGTACTTC. Translated, it gives CASSQLGVDYEQYF.

This clonotype turned up a few times. The J gene is TRBJ2-1, the V gene TRBV7-9; D is undetermined. The CDR3 loop spans 11 amino acids. The germline V and J ends were trimmed by 5 bases and 9 bases, with 8 bases remaining between them. The germline V gene encodes CDR1 SEHNR and CDR2 FQNEAQ (reference sequence). For the CDR3, the DNA is TGTGCCAGCAGCCAGTGGGGTGAGCAGTTCTTC. Its translation: CASSQWGEQFF.

The chain combines TRBV12-3 or TRBV12-4 with TRBJ2-2; 10 nucleotides agree with TRBD2. Trimming cost V 3 bases and J 4 bases; bases outside gene matches: 8. This CDR3 has 17 residues. CDR3 sequence: CASSFLLAGVSTGELFF. CDR3 nucleotide sequence: TGTGCCAGCAGTTTTCTCCTAGCGGGAGTCAGCACCGGGGAGCTGTTTTTT.

This clonotype showed up just a few times. The V and J genes are TRBV24-1 and TRBJ2-5; D gene unclear. The CDR3 totals 15 residues. Germline V gene lookup returns CDR1 KGHDR and CDR2 SFDVKD. Trimming shortened V by 5 bases and J by 5 bases, and 17 bases separated the two germline ends. CDR3 DNA sequence: TGTGCCACCAGTGGCCCCCGAGATAGAAAGGAGACCCAGTACTTC. This encodes CATSGPRDRKETQYF.

This clonotype was detected ten times or more. V and J are TRBV28 and TRBJ2-7; 10 positions agree with TRBD2. The CDR3 is 15 amino acids. The V segment lost 10 bases and the J segment 6 bases; nucleotides outside the gene matches: 15. The germline CDR1 and CDR2 sequences are MDHEN and SYDVKM. The DNA for the CDR3 is TGTGCCACTACGAGGAGTAGCGGGAGGCCGTCCGAGCAGTACTTC. It translates to CATTRSSGRPSEQYF.

The table lists this clonotype with a few counts. The gene calls are TRBV19 and TRBJ1-5; D unclear. This CDR3 comprises 12 residues. The ends were cut back, 7 bases at V and 4 bases at J, with 8 bases in the middle. Per germline, CDR1 LNHDA and CDR2 SQIVND (reference sequence). The CDR3 spells CASTLRNQPQHF. The CDR3 DNA reads TGTGCCAGTACTCTCCGGAATCAGCCCCAGCATTTT.